This T cell receptor beta chain originates from a study of blood T cell repertoires in COVID-19. At the level of the study: Collection of acute and convalescent COVID-19 samples took place in the United States, Italy and Spain. T cells, B-cell-depleted T cells, or PBMCs provided the cDNA or gDNA that served as material.

How the authors handled the data: From reference gene primer amplification, estimates of nucleated cell counts were derived. Assay: immunoSEQ multiplex PCR; the TCRdb copy retains only in-frame clones and omits some. Clone size and V and J calls were adopted from that table, with D and trimming inferred from the DNA. The sample has 20,000 to 30,000 clones; about 81% are singletons. V dropped 1 base and J dropped 5 bases, with 11 bases sitting between them. This CDR3 comprises 15 residues. The germline V gene encodes CDR1 LGHDT and CDR2 YNNKEL (reference sequence). The J gene is TRBJ2-2, the V gene TRBV3-1 (or the pseudogene TRBV3-2); D not resolved. This clonotype originated in a woman aged 65 to 85 with COVID-19, enrolled during active disease. The sample taken for sequencing was peripheral blood. In DNA, the CDR3 is TGTGCCAGCAGCCAAGGCGCAGGAAGGACCGGGGAGCTGTTTTTT. Its protein product is CASSQGAGRTGELFF.